This TCR beta chain stems from a study of cytomegalovirus exposure and HLA in healthy donors. Study-level results: The TCR clusters that emerged in the first cohort tended, a later analysis found, to co-occur in the approximately 130 validation repertoires.

Sequenced by immunoSEQ multiplex PCR; TCRdb stores in-frame clones only, minus some. This table has about 240,000 clones, approximately 83% appearing once. This clone has only a few counts. What it binds is not known. V dropped 0 bases and J dropped 12; count of bases not matched to a gene: 10. This CDR3 is built from 14 residues. Germline loops: CDR1 MGHRA, CDR2 YSYEKL. The chain carries TRBV4-1 and TRBJ2-7; 8 bases agree with TRBD2. Material: PBMCs. The clonotype originates from a woman in her twenties or thirties in good health and CMV-seropositive. Here the CDR3 DNA reads TGCGCCAGCAGCCAAGAGGGAACCCGCGGGGGGTGGTACTTC. Protein sequence: CASSQEGTRGGWYF.